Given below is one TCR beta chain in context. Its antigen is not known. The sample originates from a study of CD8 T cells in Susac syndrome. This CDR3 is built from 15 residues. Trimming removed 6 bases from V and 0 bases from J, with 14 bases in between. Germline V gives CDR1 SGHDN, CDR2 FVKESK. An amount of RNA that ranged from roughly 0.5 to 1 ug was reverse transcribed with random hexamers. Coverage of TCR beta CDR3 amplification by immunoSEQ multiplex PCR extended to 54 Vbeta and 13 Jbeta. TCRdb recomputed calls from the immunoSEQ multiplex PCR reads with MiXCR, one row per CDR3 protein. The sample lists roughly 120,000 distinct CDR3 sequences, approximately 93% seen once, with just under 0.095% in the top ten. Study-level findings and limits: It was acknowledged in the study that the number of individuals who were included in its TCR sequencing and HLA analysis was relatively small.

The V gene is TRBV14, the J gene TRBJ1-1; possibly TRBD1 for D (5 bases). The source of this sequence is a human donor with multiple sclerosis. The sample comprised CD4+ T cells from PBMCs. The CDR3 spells CASSQPGTLNTEAFF. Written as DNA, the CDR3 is TGTGCCAGCAGTCAGCCAGGGACCCTGAACACTGAAGCTTTCTTT.